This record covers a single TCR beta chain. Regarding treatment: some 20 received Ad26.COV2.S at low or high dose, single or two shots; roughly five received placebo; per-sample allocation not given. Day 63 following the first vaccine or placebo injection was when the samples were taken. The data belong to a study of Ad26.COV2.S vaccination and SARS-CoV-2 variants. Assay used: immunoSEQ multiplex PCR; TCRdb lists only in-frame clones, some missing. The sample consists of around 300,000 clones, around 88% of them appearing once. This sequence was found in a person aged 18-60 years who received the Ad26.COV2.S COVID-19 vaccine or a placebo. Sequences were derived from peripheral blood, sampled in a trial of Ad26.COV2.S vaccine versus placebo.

CDR3 coding DNA: TGTGCCAGCAGCGATCAAGACAGGGGTTGGAACTGGGGCTACACCTTC. This gives the protein CASSDQDRGWNWGYTF. V usage is TRBV6-4 and J usage is TRBJ1-2; TRBD1 aligns across 8 bases. V gave up 6 bases and J gave up 8 bases; unmatched junction bases: 17. This CDR3 is built from 16 residues. Germline V gene data show CDR1 as MRHNA and CDR2 as SNTAGT.